A single sample is the source of the 30 T cell receptor beta chains below, sequenced in a study of cytomegalovirus exposure and HLA in healthy donors. The PCR contained 60 Vbeta and 13 Jbeta primers. Generated by immunoSEQ multiplex PCR, the TCRdb table keeps only in-frame clones and is missing some. The sample records approximately 140,000 clones, around 79% being singletons. The sequenced material came from PBMCs. These receptors were obtained from a man aged 45-65 years in good health and CMV-seropositive.

This chain links TRBV6-4 with TRBJ2-1, with 7 bases that match TRBD2. CDR1 is MRHNA and CDR2 is SNTAGT in the germline V gene. The V and J ends lost 0 bases and 6 bases, in that order; junction bases with no gene match: 8. CDR3 size: 16 residues. CDR3 in DNA: TGTGCCAGCAGTGACTCTGGGGCGGGAGAATTCAATGAGCAGTTCTTC. This translates into CASSDSGAGEFNEQFF.

On this clone: An end of the junction differs from the germline gene, which may be a read error. The gene calls are TRBV7-9 and TRBJ1-2, with TRBD1 matching 8 bases. Germline V gene sequence: CDR1 SEHNR, CDR2 FQNEAQ (reference sequence). The CDR3 spans 14 residues. As DNA, the CDR3 is TGTTCCAGCAGCTTGGGACAGGTCCTCTATGGCTACACCTTC. It is translated as CSSSLGQVLYGYTF.

The V gene is TRBV15, the J gene TRBJ2-1, with D possibly matching TRBD1 (5 bases). Germline CDR1 is LNHNV and CDR2 is YYDKDF (reference sequence). The CDR3 consists of 15 residues. V was clipped by 1 base and J by 5 bases, with 12 bases between them. The CDR3 region has the DNA TGTGCCACCAGCAGAGCGGACAACCGGGACAATGAGCAGTTCTTC. Protein: CATSRADNRDNEQFF.

The chain couples TRBV18 to TRBJ1-1; D remains unclear. Germline-derived CDR1 and CDR2 are KGHSH and LQKENI. Trimming took 3 bases from V and 2 from J, leaving 13 bases between them. The CDR3 spans 15 residues. The DNA of the CDR3 is TGTGCCAGCTCACCCCCGTCACGGAGCAACACTGAAGCTTTCTTT. Translating gives CASSPPSRSNTEAFF.

The genes are TRBV6-5 and TRBJ1-5; D is uncertain. The CDR3 length is 12 residues. Germline V lookup: CDR1 MNHEY, CDR2 SVGAGI. Trimming removed 8 bases from V and 7 bases from J, with 12 bases in between. The CDR3 here is CASEESLQPQHF. DNA of the CDR3: TGTGCCAGCGAGGAGAGTCTGCAGCCCCAGCATTTT.

This chain uses TRBV27 with TRBJ2-3; TRBD2 agrees at 8 bases. In germline, CDR1 is MNHEY, CDR2 SMNVEV (reference sequence). V lost 9 bases to trimming and J lost 3 bases; unmatched junction nucleotides: 14. This CDR3 region has 16 residues. CDR3 in DNA: TGTGCCAGTGGAACGGGACCGGGACTAGTTACAGATACGCAGTATTTT. Translating it yields CASGTGPGLVTDTQYF.

This chain connects TRBV19 to TRBJ2-1; 8 bases match TRBD1. The ends lost 10 bases at V and 8 bases at J; junction bases unmatched: 16. This CDR3 region has 15 residues. Germline V gene sequence: CDR1 LNHDA, CDR2 SQIVND (reference sequence). The CDR3 reads CATNHPGQAIDEQFF. The DNA for the CDR3 is TGTGCCACCAATCACCCGGGACAGGCTATAGATGAGCAGTTCTTC.

The V call is TRBV27, the J call TRBJ2-3; TRBD2 matches 8 bases. This CDR3 has 15 residues. Losses at the gene ends were 3 bases for V and 1 base for J; bases not matched to a gene: 3. The germline V gene encodes CDR1 MNHEY and CDR2 SMNVEV (reference sequence). The CDR3 is CASSFRREGTDTQYF. The CDR3 nucleotides are TGTGCCAGCAGTTTCCGGCGGGAGGGCACAGATACGCAGTATTTT.

The V and J genes are TRBV2 and TRBJ2-7, with D possibly being TRBD1 (7 bases). The CDR3 covers 16 residues. Looked up from germline, CDR1 is SNHLY and CDR2 is FYNNEI. Between the trimmed V and J ends, which lost 3 bases and 3 bases, there was a span of 18 bases. Written as DNA, the CDR3 is TGTGCCAGCAGTGAGGGGCCAGGGGGGAATAACTACGAGCAGTACTTC. Residues: CASSEGPGGNNYEQYF.

This sequence joins TRBV9 and TRBJ1-3; the D is unclear. V was pared by 2 bases and J by 0 bases, with 6 bases between. CDR3 length: 14 amino acids. Germline CDR1 reads SGDLS; CDR2 reads YYNGEE. The CDR3 DNA reads as TGTGCCAGCAGCGTTCTTGTCTCTGGAAACACCATATATTTT. This encodes CASSVLVSGNTIYF.

The chain carries TRBV10-2 and TRBJ2-3, with 10 positions matching TRBD2. The germline CDR1 and CDR2 sequences are WSHSY and SAAADI. CDR3 size: 16 residues. After removal of 0 bases from V and 3 bases from J, the junction contained 3 bases not matched to a gene. Here the CDR3 reads CASSESGTSVTDTQYF. The CDR3 DNA sequence: TGCGCCAGCAGTGAGTCCGGGACTAGCGTAACAGATACGCAGTATTTT.

Only one count was recorded for this clone. V is TRBV28 and J is TRBJ2-2; possible D gene TRBD1, 6 bases. In germline, CDR1 is MDHEN, CDR2 SYDVKM. V lost 6 bases and J 6 bases, leaving 17 bases between the germline ends. CDR3 length: 15 amino acids. DNA for the CDR3: TGTGCCAGCAGACCCATTCCTAACAGGGCCGGGGAGCTGTTTTTT. The encoded protein is CASRPIPNRAGELFF.

CDR3 residues: CASSLGTGLREQYF. The CDR3 DNA follows: TGTGCCAGCAGTTTGGGGACAGGGTTACGCGAGCAGTACTTC. V gene TRBV28 combines with J gene TRBJ2-7, with TRBD1 identical over 9 bases. This CDR3 is built from 14 residues. Trimming cost V 3 bases and J 6 bases; bases outside gene matches: 6. Germline-derived CDR1 and CDR2 are MDHEN and SYDVKM.

Comments on this clone: Germline and junction disagree at one end, which may indicate a read error. V is TRBV28 and J is TRBJ1-5, with D maybe TRBD1 (5 bases). CDR1 MDHEN and CDR2 SYDVKM come from the germline V gene. The CDR3 loop spans 14 amino acids. CDR3 sequence: CASSFGAGPQAQHF. DNA for the CDR3: TGTGCCAGCAGTTTTGGGGCAGGGCCTCAGGCCCAGCATTTT.

This chain connects TRBV9 to TRBJ1-5; possibly TRBD1 for D (5 bases). The germline V gene encodes CDR1 SGDLS and CDR2 YYNGEE. The ends were cut back, 0 bases at V and 3 bases at J, with 7 bases in the middle. The CDR3 covers 14 residues. DNA for the CDR3: TGTGCCAGCAGCGTAGGGACAAACAATCAGCCCCAGCATTTT. It is translated as CASSVGTNNQPQHF.

In this sample, this clone turned up a few times. The chain combines TRBV28 with TRBJ2-1; 7 nucleotides agree with TRBD1. V was pared by 5 bases and J by 3 bases, with 7 bases of the junction left unmatched. The germline V gene encodes CDR1 MDHEN and CDR2 SYDVKM. This CDR3 is 15 amino acids long. This CDR3 reads CASSGRDRHYNEQFF. CDR3 bases: TGTGCCAGCAGTGGCCGGGACAGACACTACAATGAGCAGTTCTTC.

The rearrangement links TRBV6-5 to TRBJ2-7; D is uncertain. Germline V gives CDR1 MNHEY, CDR2 SVGAGI. CDR3 length: 13 residues. V gave up 2 bases and J gave up 6 bases, with 11 bases separating them. CDR3 residues: CASSYALTGEQYF. The CDR3 coding sequence is TGTGCCAGCAGTTACGCCCTTACGGGCGAGCAGTACTTC.

This chain uses TRBV2 with TRBJ1-4; D call uncertain. V lost 7 bases, J lost 6 bases, and 9 bases lay in between. Germline values: CDR1 SNHLY, CDR2 FYNNEI. There are 12 residues in the CDR3. The CDR3 sequence: CASKADYEKLFF. The CDR3 DNA is TGTGCCAGCAAGGCGGACTATGAAAAACTGTTTTTT.

With respect to this clone: Other DNA variants within this sample encode the same CDR3. V is TRBV5-1 and J is TRBJ2-7, with D possibly TRBD2 on 6 matching bases. Per germline, CDR1 SGHRS and CDR2 YFSETQ. This CDR3 is 14 amino acids long. V was trimmed by 4 bases and J by 4 bases, leaving 15 bases between them. CDR3 in amino acids: CASSRDGSLYEQYF. CDR3 sequence (DNA): TGCGCCAGCAGCCGGGACGGGAGTCTGTACGAGCAGTACTTC.

V and J are TRBV23-1 and TRBJ2-1, with 9 bases identical to TRBD1. TRBV23-1 is an ORF; its function is uncertain. The J segment lost 4 bases and the V segment lost 4 bases, leaving 8 bases of the junction unmatched. The CDR3 is made up of 16 amino acids. In DNA form, the CDR3 reads TGCGCCAGCAGTCGGGGGGACAGGGCGACATACAATGAGCAGTTCTTC. Translating gives CASSRGDRATYNEQFF.

The chain joins TRBV7-9 to TRBJ1-1, with a tentative D call TRBD1 (6 bases). CDR3 size: 13 residues. Germline CDR1 and CDR2: SEHNR and FQNEAQ (reference sequence). V was pared by 7 bases and J by 3 bases, with 12 bases between. In DNA form, the CDR3 reads TGTGCCAGCAACGGGCAGGGGTACACTGAAGCTTTCTTT. Encoded protein: CASNGQGYTEAFF.

The rearrangement joins TRBV5-1 to TRBJ1-1; D is perhaps TRBD1 (6 bases). The CDR3 totals 13 residues. Germline V gene data show CDR1 as SGHRS and CDR2 as YFSETQ. Trimming stripped 4 bases from V and 1 base from J, with 8 bases between. CDR3 region: CASSRGQNTEAFF. The CDR3 DNA is TGCGCCAGCAGCAGGGGACAGAACACTGAAGCTTTCTTT. The full variable domain, completed using reference TRBV5-1 and TRBJ1-1, is KAGVTQTPRYLIKTRGQQVTLSCSPISGHRSVSWYQQTPGQGLQFLFEYFSETQRNKGNFPGRFSGRQFSNSRSEMNVSTLELGDSALYLCASSRGQNTEAFFGQGTRLTVV.

The genes are TRBV9 and TRBJ2-7; D may be TRBD2 (5 bases). This CDR3 has 15 residues. The V end lost 0 bases, the J end lost 2 bases, and 12 bases lay between the germline ends. Germline CDR1 reads SGDLS; CDR2 reads YYNGEE. The CDR3 DNA reads as TGTGCCAGCAGCGTAGTGGCGGGTTGGGCCTACGAGCAGTACTTC. This codes for CASSVVAGWAYEQYF.

The gene calls are TRBV5-4 and TRBJ2-7; D gene ambiguous. Looked up from germline, CDR1 is SGHNT and CDR2 is YYREEE (reference sequence). This CDR3 is built from 15 residues. Deletions cut 0 bases from V and 0 bases from J, with 10 bases between. The CDR3 DNA reads as TGTGCCAGCAGCTTGGGCGGAGCAAGCTCCTACGAGCAGTACTTC. Amino acid sequence: CASSLGGASSYEQYF.

This chain links TRBV28 with TRBJ2-1, with 9 bases matching TRBD1. CDR3 size: 16 residues. With 5 bases clipped from V and 7 bases from J, the junction kept 12 bases outside the gene matches. The V gene's germline CDR1 is MDHEN and CDR2 SYDVKM. The CDR3 coding sequence is TGTGCCAGCAGTCAAACTGGGACAGGGAAAGGGAATGAGCAGTTCTTC. It encodes CASSQTGTGKGNEQFF.

The chain links TRBV2 to TRBJ1-1; D uncertain. Germline V gene lookup returns CDR1 SNHLY and CDR2 FYNNEI. V gave up 8 bases and J gave up 0 bases, with 10 bases separating them. The length of the CDR3 is 13 residues. The CDR3 here is CASQTRVNTEAFF. The CDR3 nucleotides read TGTGCCAGCCAAACCCGGGTGAACACTGAAGCTTTCTTT. Combining the CDR3 with reference TRBV2 and TRBJ1-1 gives the whole variable domain EPEVTQTPSHQVTQMGQEVILRCVPISNHLYFYWYRQILGQKVEFLVSFYNNEISEKSEIFDDQFSVERPDGSNFTLKIRSTKLEDSAMYFCASQTRVNTEAFFGQGTRLTVV.

This sequence joins TRBV27 and TRBJ1-5, with 9 bases identical to TRBD1. There are 16 residues in the CDR3. The germline V gene has CDR1 MNHEY and CDR2 SMNVEV (reference sequence). V lost 5 bases and J lost 6; bases outside the gene matches: 11. The CDR3, as DNA: TGTGCCAGCAGTCCGTTCATAAGGACAGGGGCTCAGCCCCAGCATTTT. Protein product: CASSPFIRTGAQPQHF.

The V gene is TRBV6-1, the J gene TRBJ2-7; D might be TRBD1 (6 bases). CDR3 length: 14 amino acids. Trimming shortened V by 8 bases and J by 2 bases, and 16 bases separated the two germline ends. Germline V lookup: CDR1 MNHNS, CDR2 SASEGT. The CDR3 DNA follows: TGTGCCAGCCAAGTACAGGGTCGTCCCTACGAGCAGTACTTC. It specifies CASQVQGRPYEQYF.

The chain is built from TRBV7-9 and TRBJ1-1; D gene unclear. This CDR3 is built from 14 residues. Germline assignment: CDR1 SEHNR and CDR2 FQNEAQ (reference sequence). V was pared by 2 bases and J by 1 base, with 8 bases between. CDR3 sequence (DNA): TGTGCCAGCAGCTTATTTACAGCGAACACTGAAGCTTTCTTT. It encodes CASSLFTANTEAFF.

The V gene is TRBV28, the J gene TRBJ1-2, with D tentatively TRBD1 (5 bases). The V gene lost 7 bases and the J gene lost 0 bases, with 6 bases spanning the gap. In germline, CDR1 is MDHEN, CDR2 SYDVKM. This CDR3 is 12 amino acids long. The CDR3 loop is CASKGPNYGYTF. CDR3 in DNA: TGTGCCAGCAAGGGGCCTAACTATGGCTACACCTTC.